These T cell receptor beta chains were read from a single sample in a study of blood T cells in healthy people across ages. TCRdb ran MiXCR on the 5' RACE reads and lists one entry per CDR3 protein. The sample records about 1.8 million distinct CDR3 sequences, about 50% being singletons. Sequences were obtained from blood. These receptor sequences come from a woman aged 35 to 49 in good health. The CDR3 runs from the conserved cysteine through the conserved F or W. The order of the fields is clone size, V gene, J gene, D gene, CDR3 DNA, CDR3 protein. D genes are given only for firm matches. Clone size is given for some rows only: seen once, a few or many times, or a class if the clone is expanded.

clone_size: few; v_call: TRBV12-3/TRBV12-4; j_call: TRBJ2-7; d_call: TRBD1; cdr3_nt: TGTGCCAGCAGCCCACCCGGACAGGGGTTTTACGAGCAGTACTTC; cdr3_aa: CASSPPGQGFYEQYF
clone_size: many; v_call: TRBV7-2; j_call: TRBJ2-1; d_call: TRBD2; cdr3_nt: TGTGCCAGCAGCATTAGCGGGGGCTCCTACAATGAGCAGTTCTTC; cdr3_aa: CASSISGGSYNEQFF
clone_size: few; v_call: TRBV7-2; j_call: TRBJ2-7; d_call: NA; cdr3_nt: TGTGCCAGCAGCTTCCAGCGCGAGCAGTACTTC; cdr3_aa: CASSFQREQYF
clone_size: NA; v_call: TRBV7-2; j_call: TRBJ1-4; d_call: TRBD1; cdr3_nt: TGTGCCAGCAGCTTAGCGACAGGGGGAGTAAAAAAACTGTTTTTT; cdr3_aa: CASSLATGGVKKLFF
clone_size: few; v_call: TRBV27; j_call: TRBJ2-5; d_call: NA; cdr3_nt: TGTGCCAGCAGTTTTAGGGACTGGCAAGAGACCCAGTACTTC; cdr3_aa: CASSFRDWQETQYF
clone_size: NA; v_call: TRBV7-8; j_call: TRBJ2-7; d_call: TRBD1; cdr3_nt: TGTGCCAGCAGCTTAAGGGCCGGACAGGGGATATCGTACGAGCAGTACTTC; cdr3_aa: CASSLRAGQGISYEQYF
clone_size: NA; v_call: TRBV7-3; j_call: TRBJ1-2; d_call: NA; cdr3_nt: TGTGCCAGCAGCACAAAGACAGGTAGTGGGCCTTATGGCTACACCTTC; cdr3_aa: CASSTKTGSGPYGYTF
clone_size: NA; v_call: TRBV10-3; j_call: TRBJ2-5; d_call: NA; cdr3_nt: TGTGCCATCAGTGGCGGACAGACACACCAAGAGACCCAGTACTTC; cdr3_aa: CAISGGQTHQETQYF
clone_size: NA; v_call: TRBV7-2; j_call: TRBJ2-3; d_call: TRBD1; cdr3_nt: TGTGCCAGCCAGGACAGGAACACAGATACGCAGTATTTT; cdr3_aa: CASQDRNTDTQYF
clone_size: NA; v_call: TRBV20-1; j_call: TRBJ1-2; d_call: NA; cdr3_nt: TGCAGTGCTAGAGGCACAGGGCCAAACTATGGCTACACCTTC; cdr3_aa: CSARGTGPNYGYTF
clone_size: few; v_call: TRBV5-1; j_call: TRBJ2-7; d_call: NA; cdr3_nt: TGCGCCAGCAGTCAAGACGTCAAACTCGAGCAGTACTTC; cdr3_aa: CASSQDVKLEQYF
clone_size: NA; v_call: TRBV6-2/TRBV6-3; j_call: TRBJ1-5; d_call: NA; cdr3_nt: TGTGCCAGCAGTTACATGTCAAATAGCAATCAGCCCCAGCATTTT; cdr3_aa: CASSYMSNSNQPQHF
clone_size: once; v_call: TRBV4-3; j_call: TRBJ2-7; d_call: NA; cdr3_nt: TGCGCCAGCAGCCCCTACCGATCCGGGTACGAGCAGTACTTC; cdr3_aa: CASSPYRSGYEQYF
clone_size: NA; v_call: TRBV6-2/TRBV6-3; j_call: TRBJ2-5; d_call: TRBD1; cdr3_nt: TGCGCCAACAGCTACCCCGGGACAGGGACTGGCAATGAGCAGTACTTC; cdr3_aa: CANSYPGTGTGNEQYF